This T cell receptor beta chain was found in a study of cytomegalovirus exposure and HLA in healthy donors. PCR primers comprised 60 Vbeta and 13 Jbeta primers. TCRdb keeps only in-frame clones here, not all; method: immunoSEQ multiplex PCR. The sample yields around 220,000 clones, roughly 80% seen once. The CDR3 is 15 residues long. The V end was cut by 3 bases, the J end by 0 bases, with 12 bases between. Looked up from germline, CDR1 is SGHRS and CDR2 is YFSETQ. This clonotype was obtained from a girl aged 2 to 10 in good health and CMV-seronegative. Sequenced: PBMCs. The chain combines TRBV5-1 with TRBJ1-2; D perhaps matches TRBD1 (5 bases). The CDR3 DNA sequence: TGCGCCAGCAGCTCTACAGGCCTTGCTAACTATGGCTACACCTTC. This sequence encodes CASSSTGLANYGYTF.